This passage covers 26 T cell receptor beta chains from one sample sequenced in a study of shared clonotypes between healthy human individuals. Naive CD8 populations comprised CD45RO-negative cells positively selected for CCR7, excluding terminally differentiated effector memory CD45RA+ cells. Repertoires were generated with immunoSEQ multiplex PCR, while TCRdb's copy carries only in-frame clones and drops some. The sample shows about 700,000 clones, about 90% of them seen only once. Material: naive CD8+ T cells sorted from blood. The receptors shown here come from a young man in good health.

The rearrangement links TRBV7-3 to TRBJ2-1, with a weak D call TRBD1 (6 bases). The length of the CDR3 is 13 residues. In germline, CDR1 is SGHTA, CDR2 FQGTGA. V lost 6 bases, J lost 9 bases, and 15 bases lay in between. This CDR3 reads CASRDGTPGEQFF. The CDR3 DNA reads as TGTGCCAGCAGGGATGGGACACCGGGTGAGCAGTTCTTC.

The rearrangement links TRBV4-2 to TRBJ1-1, with TRBD1 matching over 7 bases. This CDR3 contains 14 residues. V dropped 4 bases and J dropped 0; count of bases not matched to a gene: 2. Per the germline V gene, CDR1 is LGHNA and CDR2 is YNFKEQ. The CDR3 spells CASSPGQMNTEAFF. CDR3 sequence (DNA): TGTGCCAGCAGCCCGGGACAGATGAACACTGAAGCTTTCTTT.

This clone appeared a single time. The chain uses TRBV14 and TRBJ2-1, with D tentatively TRBD2 (6 bases). The CDR3 runs to 15 residues. Trimming cost V 5 bases and J 3 bases, with 14 bases left between them. Germline CDR1 reads SGHDN; CDR2 reads FVKESK. CDR3 coding DNA: TGTGCCAGCAGCGGAGCGGAGGGGAACTACAATGAGCAGTTCTTC. It is translated as CASSGAEGNYNEQFF. The full variable domain, rest sourced from reference TRBV14 and TRBJ2-1, is EAGVTQFPSHSVIEKGQTVTLRCDPISGHDNLYWYRRVMGKEIKFLLHFVKESKQDESGMPNNRFLAERTGGTYSTLKVQPAELEDSGVYFCASSGAEGNYNEQFFGPGTRLTVL.

V and J are TRBV5-6 and TRBJ2-7; 11 bases fit TRBD2. Per germline, CDR1 SGHDT and CDR2 YYEEEE. The V segment lost 6 bases and the J segment 1 base; nucleotides outside the gene matches: 9. The CDR3 runs to 16 residues. The CDR3: CASIKLAGGVSYEQYF. CDR3 nucleotides: TGTGCCAGCATCAAGCTAGCGGGAGGTGTTTCCTACGAGCAGTACTTC.

Comment on this clone: The same CDR3 also results from other DNA sequences found in this sample. The chain joins TRBV5-4 to TRBJ2-1; 14 nucleotides agree with TRBD2. V gave up 4 bases and J gave up 8 bases; unmatched junction bases: 5. The germline V gene encodes CDR1 SGHNT and CDR2 YYREEE (reference sequence). The CDR3 is 15 residues long. The CDR3 loop reads CASSRGLAGVDEQFF. The CDR3, as DNA: TGTGCCAGCAGCCGGGGACTAGCGGGAGTGGATGAGCAGTTCTTC.

The chain employs TRBV6-6 and TRBJ2-7, with 9 nucleotides matching TRBD1. V shed 5 bases and J 6 bases; nucleotides not matched to a gene: 5. Germline CDR1 and CDR2: MNHNY and SVGAGI (reference sequence). CDR3 length: 13 amino acids. The CDR3 DNA reads as TGTGCCAGCAGTACAGGGGGCTGGGGCGAGCAGTACTTC. Translation gives CASSTGGWGEQYF.

V gene TRBV2 combines with J gene TRBJ1-5; a weak D match, TRBD1 (6 bases). The CDR3 spans 16 residues. The germline V gene has CDR1 SNHLY and CDR2 FYNNEI. Trimming pared 6 bases from V and 0 bases from J, leaving 15 bases between. This CDR3 is CASSAGTPHSNQPQHF. As DNA, the CDR3 is TGTGCCAGCAGCGCGGGGACACCCCATAGCAATCAGCCCCAGCATTTT.

The V and J genes are TRBV9 and TRBJ2-2; TRBD1 agrees at 8 bases. This CDR3 contains 13 residues. Germline V gene data show CDR1 as SGDLS and CDR2 as YYNGEE. The trim removed 4 bases at V and 7 bases at J, leaving 3 bases unmatched. CDR3 nucleotide sequence: TGTGCCAGCAGCTTTGACAGGGGCGGGGAGCTGTTTTTT. Translation gives CASSFDRGGELFF.

As regards this clone: The sample holds other DNA sequences that translate to the same CDR3. The V call is TRBV27, the J call TRBJ1-1, with a tentative D call TRBD1 (6 bases). The germline CDR1 and CDR2 sequences are MNHEY and SMNVEV (reference sequence). V lost 3 bases and J lost 1, with 9 bases in between. The CDR3 has 14 residues. CDR3 loop: CASSLGGPNTEAFF. The CDR3 DNA is TGTGCCAGCAGTTTGGGGGGGCCGAACACTGAAGCTTTCTTT.

The chain employs TRBV4-3 and TRBJ2-7; TRBD1 agrees at 8 bases. This CDR3 has 15 amino acids. Losses at the gene ends were 1 base for V and 3 bases for J; bases not matched to a gene: 5. CDR1 is LGHNA and CDR2 is YSLEER in the germline V gene. The CDR3: CASSQAVQGGYEQYF. DNA for the CDR3: TGCGCCAGCAGCCAAGCCGTACAGGGGGGCTACGAGCAGTACTTC.

This chain joins TRBV13 and TRBJ2-3; D might be TRBD1 (6 bases). Germline CDR1 reads PRHDT; CDR2 reads FYEKMQ (reference sequence). The CDR3 extends over 14 amino acids. The germline V and J ends were trimmed by 8 bases and 3 bases, with 15 bases remaining between them. CDR3 sequence: CASSWTEATDTQYF. As DNA, the CDR3 is TGTGCCAGCTCGTGGACAGAGGCAACAGATACGCAGTATTTT.

Only one count was recorded for this clone. The chain couples TRBV14 to TRBJ2-3; TRBD1 agrees at 7 bases. Losses at the gene ends were 2 bases for V and 2 bases for J; bases not matched to a gene: 7. The CDR3 spans 16 residues. Per germline, CDR1 SGHDN and CDR2 FVKESK. CDR3 protein: CASSQLGTEYTDTQYF. CDR3 in DNA: TGTGCCAGCAGCCAACTAGGGACAGAATACACAGATACGCAGTATTTT. Using reference TRBV14 and TRBJ2-3 for the parts outside the CDR3, the full variable domain is EAGVTQFPSHSVIEKGQTVTLRCDPISGHDNLYWYRRVMGKEIKFLLHFVKESKQDESGMPNNRFLAERTGGTYSTLKVQPAELEDSGVYFCASSQLGTEYTDTQYFGPGTRLTVL.

The V call is TRBV6-1, the J call TRBJ2-5, with D maybe TRBD2 (6 bases). The germline V gene encodes CDR1 MNHNS and CDR2 SASEGT. Trimming pared 4 bases from V and 5 bases from J, leaving 20 bases between. This CDR3 is 16 amino acids long. DNA of the CDR3: TGTGCCAGCAGTGTTACCCAGGACTACTCAAGGGAGACCCAGTACTTC. This codes for CASSVTQDYSRETQYF.

This rearrangement joins TRBV11-2 to TRBJ2-7, with 7 bases that match TRBD1. The CDR3 covers 13 residues. Germline loops: CDR1 SGHAT, CDR2 FQNNGV. V lost 5 bases and J lost 1; bases outside the gene matches: 2. The CDR3 loop reads CASSRDSSYEQYF. The CDR3 DNA is TGTGCCAGCAGCCGGGACAGTTCCTACGAGCAGTACTTC. The variable domain in full, with the rest retrieved from reference TRBV11-2 and TRBJ2-7, is EAGVAQSPRYKIIEKRQSVAFWCNPISGHATLYWYQQILGQGPKLLIQFQNNGVVDDSQLPKDRFSAERLKGVDSTLKIQPAKLEDSAVYLCASSRDSSYEQYFGPGTRLTVT.

With respect to this clone: This sample includes further DNA sequences coding for the same CDR3. The rearrangement uses TRBV20-1 and TRBJ2-3; D remains unclear. CDR1 DFQATT and CDR2 SNEGSKA come from the germline V gene (reference sequence). The ends were cut back, 5 bases at V and 0 bases at J, with 3 bases in the middle. This CDR3 contains 11 residues. The CDR3 here is CSAVSTDTQYF. The CDR3 DNA reads TGCAGTGCTGTAAGCACAGATACGCAGTATTTT.

V usage is TRBV11-2 and J usage is TRBJ2-7, with D uncertain. Trimming removed 3 bases at V and 2 bases at J, with 11 bases between. The germline V gene has CDR1 SGHAT and CDR2 FQNNGV. CDR3 length: 14 residues. This CDR3 reads CASSFGPDTYEQYF. CDR3 nucleotide sequence: TGTGCCAGCAGCTTTGGACCCGACACCTACGAGCAGTACTTC.

The table lists this clone with a few counts. The chain recombines TRBV2 with TRBJ1-2; 9 bases line up with TRBD1. The V segment lost 6 bases and the J segment 3 bases; nucleotides outside the gene matches: 5. There are 14 residues in the CDR3. From germline, CDR1 is SNHLY and CDR2 FYNNEI. CDR3 nucleotide sequence: TGTGCCAGCAGGGGGACAGGGAGGGACTATGGCTACACCTTC. The encoded protein is CASRGTGRDYGYTF. Variable domain in full (rest from reference TRBV2 and TRBJ1-2): EPEVTQTPSHQVTQMGQEVILRCVPISNHLYFYWYRQILGQKVEFLVSFYNNEISEKSEIFDDQFSVERPDGSNFTLKIRSTKLEDSAMYFCASRGTGRDYGYTFGSGTRLTVV.

V gene TRBV6-1 combines with J gene TRBJ2-7; D gene uncertain. The CDR3 runs 15 residues. Looked up from germline, CDR1 is MNHNS and CDR2 is SASEGT. V gave up 9 bases and J gave up 0 bases, with 18 bases separating them. CDR3 DNA: TGTGCCAGTTCGAAGCAGGAGCTAAGCTCCTACGAGCAGTACTTC. Protein product: CASSKQELSSYEQYF.

For the CDR3, the DNA is TGCGCCAGCAGCTTAGACAGTCCATACAATGAGCAGTTCTTC. Encoded protein: CASSLDSPYNEQFF. The chain links TRBV5-1 to TRBJ2-1; TRBD1 is a possible D gene (5 bases). The CDR3 has 14 residues. Trimming took off 2 bases at V and 4 bases at J, with 10 bases between the two ends. Germline lookup yields CDR1 SGHRS and CDR2 YFSETQ.

The rearrangement links TRBV6-4 to TRBJ2-3; D may correspond to TRBD1 or TRBD2 (5 bases each). The V end was cut by 8 bases, the J end by 0 bases, with 18 bases between. This CDR3 region has 16 residues. Germline-derived CDR1 and CDR2 are MRHNA and SNTAGT. Here the CDR3 reads CASSREPGRSTDTQYF. In DNA form, the CDR3 reads TGTGCCAGCTCTAGGGAACCGGGACGTAGCACAGATACGCAGTATTTT.

The CDR3 here is CASRQQATQQETQYF. As DNA, the CDR3 is TGTGCCAGTAGACAACAGGCCACCCAACAAGAGACCCAGTACTTC. This chain links TRBV19 with TRBJ2-5; a weak D match, TRBD1 (5 bases). Germline V gene data show CDR1 as LNHDA and CDR2 as SQIVND (reference sequence). V lost 6 bases, J lost 2 bases, and 16 bases lay in between. The CDR3 length is 15 residues.

V is TRBV28 and J is TRBJ2-2; D gene unclear. The V and J ends lost 4 bases and 4 bases respectively, with 16 bases between them. The CDR3 loop spans 16 amino acids. The germline V gene encodes CDR1 MDHEN and CDR2 SYDVKM. The CDR3 loop reads CASSSRLGLGTGELFF. The CDR3 bases are TGTGCCAGCAGTTCTCGACTGGGTCTCGGCACCGGGGAGCTGTTTTTT. Looking up the rest from reference TRBV28 and TRBJ2-2 gives the full variable domain: DVKVTQSSRYLVKRTGEKVFLECVQDMDHENMFWYRQDPGLGLRLIYFSYDVKMKEKGDIPEGYSVSREKKERFSLILESASTNQTSMYLCASSSRLGLGTGELFFGEGSRLTVL.

The J gene is TRBJ2-5, the V gene TRBV14; D is uncertain. V shed 2 bases and J shed 0 bases, with 7 bases lying between them. The CDR3 is made up of 14 amino acids. In germline, CDR1 is SGHDN, CDR2 FVKESK. CDR3 in amino acids: CASSQHKYQETQYF. The CDR3 DNA reads TGTGCCAGCAGCCAACACAAGTACCAAGAGACCCAGTACTTC. Full variable domain (remainder filled in from reference TRBV14 and TRBJ2-5): EAGVTQFPSHSVIEKGQTVTLRCDPISGHDNLYWYRRVMGKEIKFLLHFVKESKQDESGMPNNRFLAERTGGTYSTLKVQPAELEDSGVYFCASSQHKYQETQYFGPGTRLLVL.

The chain couples TRBV4-2 to TRBJ2-3, with TRBD2 identical over 7 bases. This CDR3 is 15 amino acids long. J lost 2 bases, V lost 4 bases, and 6 bases had no gene match. Germline CDR1 and CDR2: LGHNA and YNFKEQ. In DNA form, the CDR3 reads TGTGCCAGCAGCCCCCTAGCGGAGTCCACAGATACGCAGTATTTT. Translated: CASSPLAESTDTQYF.

The rearrangement joins TRBV14 to TRBJ2-3; 10 nucleotides line up with TRBD1. The trim removed 3 bases at V and 2 bases at J, leaving 11 bases unmatched. The CDR3 runs to 18 residues. Germline CDR1 is SGHDN and CDR2 is FVKESK. The CDR3 DNA sequence: TGTGCCAGCAGCCAGGAAAGACCCGGGACAGGGGACACAGATACGCAGTATTTT. Its translation: CASSQERPGTGDTDTQYF.

J is TRBJ2-5 and V is TRBV7-7; D remains unclear. This CDR3 has 15 amino acids. The V gene's germline CDR1 is SSHAT and CDR2 FNYEAQ (reference sequence). The V and J ends lost 5 bases and 2 bases respectively, with 15 bases between them. The CDR3 coding sequence is TGTGCCAGCAGCCTGACACAAGGCTCGCAAGAGACCCAGTACTTC. Encoded protein: CASSLTQGSQETQYF. Drawing the rest from reference TRBV7-7 and TRBJ2-5, the complete variable domain is GAGVSQSPRYKVTKRGQDVTLRCDPISSHATLYWYQQALGQGPEFLTYFNYEAQPDKSGLPSDRFSAERPEGSISTLTIQRTEQRDSAMYRCASSLTQGSQETQYFGPGTRLLVL.